One and the same sample provided the 32 T cell receptor beta chains below, sequenced in a study of cytomegalovirus exposure and HLA in healthy donors. Amplification used 60 Vbeta primers and 13 Jbeta primers. Repertoires were generated with immunoSEQ multiplex PCR, while TCRdb's copy carries only in-frame clones and drops some. This sample has approximately 150,000 clones; 80% to 85% occur once, and the top ten carry 2% to 2.5%. Material: PBMCs. The receptors were sampled from a male donor in good health and CMV-seronegative.

The CDR3: CASSLTVYNEQFF. The DNA for the CDR3 is TGTGCCAGCAGCCTGACAGTCTACAATGAGCAGTTCTTC. The V call is TRBV6-4, the J call TRBJ2-1; a weak D match, TRBD1 (5 bases). Trimming cost V 6 bases and J 3 bases, with 9 bases left between them. The CDR3 length is 13 residues. Germline assignment: CDR1 MRHNA and CDR2 SNTAGT.

This sequence joins TRBV28 and TRBJ1-5; 10 bases are shared with TRBD1. This CDR3 comprises 15 residues. Germline V gene lookup returns CDR1 MDHEN and CDR2 SYDVKM. Trimming cost V 8 bases and J 11 bases; bases outside gene matches: 15. CDR3 nucleotides: TGTGCCAGCGGGGGACAGGGGACTGTAACTATGGCCCAGCATTTT. Residues: CASGGQGTVTMAQHF.

This clone has more than one count but fewer than ten. The CDR3 nucleotides read TGTGCCAGCAGCCCCCAGACAACCTATGGCTACACCTTC. Amino acid sequence: CASSPQTTYGYTF. The V call is TRBV7-9, the J call TRBJ1-2; D is uncertain. CDR3 size: 13 residues. The V end lost 5 bases, the J end lost 4 bases, and 11 bases lay between the germline ends. CDR1 SEHNR and CDR2 FQNEAQ come from the germline V gene (reference sequence).

V and J are TRBV15 and TRBJ1-1; D unresolved. The germline CDR1 and CDR2 sequences are LNHNV and YYDKDF (reference sequence). The CDR3 has 15 amino acids. V lost 4 bases and J 4 bases, leaving 16 bases between the germline ends. CDR3 protein: CATSTGEGSITEAFF. In DNA form, the CDR3 reads TGTGCCACCAGCACCGGGGAGGGATCGATCACTGAAGCTTTCTTT.

The chain couples TRBV5-4 to TRBJ2-7; TRBD1 matches 10 bases. V gave up 3 bases and J gave up 5 bases; unmatched junction bases: 2. Germline loops: CDR1 SGHNT, CDR2 YYREEE (reference sequence). The length of the CDR3 is 13 residues. The CDR3 region is CASSWDRGDEQYF. DNA for the CDR3: TGTGCCAGCAGCTGGGACAGGGGCGACGAGCAGTACTTC.

The chain has TRBV7-9 and TRBJ1-3; weak D call: TRBD1 (6 bases). The CDR3 runs 15 residues. Trimming cost V 2 bases and J 0 bases, with 8 bases left between them. The germline CDR1 and CDR2 sequences are SEHNR and FQNEAQ (reference sequence). The CDR3 spells CASSLQGISGNTIYF. CDR3 bases: TGTGCCAGCAGCTTACAGGGGATCTCTGGAAACACCATATATTTT.

The chain joins TRBV4-1 to TRBJ2-5; 13 nucleotides line up with TRBD2. Germline V gives CDR1 MGHRA, CDR2 YSYEKL. V lost 0 bases and J lost 0; bases outside the gene matches: 7. This CDR3 is built from 19 residues. The CDR3 bases are TGCGCCAGCAGCCAAGATTGGGTGACTAGCGGGGGGTACCAAGAGACCCAGTACTTC. It specifies CASSQDWVTSGGYQETQYF.

The chain couples TRBV18 to TRBJ1-4, with D uncertain. This CDR3 contains 16 residues. V lost 0 bases, J lost 8 bases, and 16 bases lay in between. Germline V gene lookup returns CDR1 KGHSH and CDR2 LQKENI. CDR3 loop: CASSPPNTGKDEKLFF. The CDR3 DNA reads as TGTGCCAGCTCACCACCAAATACCGGGAAGGACGAAAAACTGTTTTTT. Full variable domain (missing parts from reference TRBV18 and TRBJ1-4): NAGVMQNPRHLVRRRGQEARLRCSPMKGHSHVYWYRQLPEEGLKFMVYLQKENIIDESGMPKERFSAEFPKEGPSILRIQQVVRGDSAAYFCASSPPNTGKDEKLFFGSGTQLSVL.

This clone occurred once. V gene TRBV18 combines with J gene TRBJ1-5; tentatively, D is TRBD1 (5 bases). The germline gives CDR1 KGHSH, CDR2 LQKENI. The V gene lost 6 bases and the J gene lost 6 bases, with 15 bases spanning the gap. The CDR3 has 14 amino acids. CDR3 coding DNA: TGTGCCAGCTCGGGGTCACGGGGGAGTCAGCCCCAGCATTTT. This codes for CASSGSRGSQPQHF.

V gene TRBV4-2 combines with J gene TRBJ1-1; possibly TRBD1 for D (5 bases). V was pared by 1 base and J by 1 base, with 10 bases between. The germline CDR1 and CDR2 sequences are LGHNA and YNFKEQ. The CDR3 is made up of 15 amino acids. The CDR3 bases are TGTGCCAGCAGCCAAGGTAACCAGGGGAACACTGAAGCTTTCTTT. This gives the protein CASSQGNQGNTEAFF.

The genes are TRBV11-2 and TRBJ1-2, with a possible D match to TRBD1 (6 bases). This CDR3 is 13 amino acids long. V lost 6 bases to trimming and J lost 6 bases, with 14 bases between them. Germline V gene data show CDR1 as SGHAT and CDR2 as FQNNGV. In DNA form, the CDR3 reads TGTGCCAGCAGTCAGTACAGGGTCGATGGCTACACCTTC. Translation gives CASSQYRVDGYTF.

The chain employs TRBV4-3 and TRBJ1-2, with 7 bases that match TRBD1. Trimming removed 2 bases from V and 8 bases from J; junction bases left unmatched: 20. The CDR3 has 18 amino acids. Germline V CDR1 and CDR2: LGHNA, YSLEER. This CDR3 reads CASSQTYARGAGYGGYTF. For the CDR3, the DNA is TGCGCCAGCAGCCAAACGTACGCCAGGGGGGCCGGGTATGGGGGCTACACCTTC.

DNA of the CDR3: TGTGCCAGCAGTCGGGTCACAGGGAAGCCCGGGGAGCTGTTTTTT. Translating it yields CASSRVTGKPGELFF. This chain uses TRBV5-4 with TRBJ2-2; the D gene is possibly TRBD1 (6 bases). The CDR3 length is 15 residues. Deletions cut 5 bases from V and 6 bases from J, with 17 bases between. CDR1 is SGHNT and CDR2 is YYREEE in the germline V gene (reference sequence).

The chain links TRBV6-5 to TRBJ2-5; TRBD2 aligns across 10 bases. The CDR3 runs 14 residues. Germline V lookup: CDR1 MNHEY, CDR2 SVGAGI. With 6 bases clipped from V and 5 bases from J, the junction kept 6 bases outside the gene matches. CDR3 sequence reads: CASSPPGLAETQYF. The CDR3 DNA is TGTGCCAGCAGCCCCCCGGGACTAGCGGAGACCCAGTACTTC.

The chain is built from TRBV30 and TRBJ1-5; D is possibly TRBD1 (5 bases). Germline V gene lookup returns CDR1 GTSNPN and CDR2 SVGIG (reference sequence). V shed 4 bases and J shed 6 bases, with 10 bases lying between them. There are 12 residues in the CDR3. Written as DNA, the CDR3 is TGTGCCTGGAAAGGGGTCGGTCAGCCCCAGCATTTT. Its translation is CAWKGVGQPQHF.

The chain couples TRBV5-1 to TRBJ1-2, with D maybe TRBD1 (5 bases). Trimming removed 4 bases from V and 3 bases from J, with 19 bases in between. Germline V gene lookup returns CDR1 SGHRS and CDR2 YFSETQ. This CDR3 region has 16 residues. CDR3 nucleotides: TGCGCCAGCAGCCCAGGAGGGGCCTCACGATACTATGGCTACACCTTC. Its translation is CASSPGGASRYYGYTF.

This clone was recorded once. At one end, the junction sequence differs from germline, possibly due to a read error. The chain links TRBV6-1 to TRBJ1-1; 10 bases map to TRBD1. CDR3 length: 15 residues. Per the germline V gene, CDR1 is MNHNS and CDR2 is SASEGT. CDR3 sequence (DNA): TGTGCCAGCAGCGAAGACAGGGGGCGTGGCACTGAAGCTTTCTTT. Its protein is CASSEDRGRGTEAFF.

This chain joins TRBV7-7 and TRBJ1-4; a weak D match, TRBD1 (6 bases). CDR3 length equals 14 residues. Germline CDR1 and CDR2: SSHAT and FNYEAQ (reference sequence). Trimming cost V 1 base and J 6 bases, with 9 bases left between them. CDR3 region: CASSLGTADEKLFF. Here the CDR3 DNA reads TGTGCCAGCAGCTTAGGGACAGCCGATGAAAAACTGTTTTTT.

This chain uses TRBV7-8 with TRBJ1-2; D call uncertain. V lost 0 bases to trimming and J lost 2 bases, with 10 bases between them. Germline-derived CDR1 and CDR2 are SGHVS and FQNEAQ. The CDR3 consists of 15 residues. The CDR3 spells CASSLASQRNYGYTF. In DNA form, the CDR3 reads TGTGCCAGCAGCTTAGCGTCCCAGAGGAACTATGGCTACACCTTC.

The V call is TRBV13, the J call TRBJ2-7, with D tentatively TRBD2 (5 bases). The CDR3 runs to 13 residues. V dropped 7 bases and J dropped 3 bases, with 13 bases sitting between them. Germline CDR1 and CDR2: PRHDT and FYEKMQ (reference sequence). CDR3 nucleotides: TGTGCCAGCAAAAAGAGGAGGTACTACGAGCAGTACTTC. It specifies CASKKRRYYEQYF.

V and J are TRBV30 and TRBJ1-3, with TRBD1 as a possible D gene (6 bases). V lost 0 bases and J 2 bases, leaving 8 bases between the germline ends. The V gene's germline CDR1 is GTSNPN and CDR2 SVGIG (reference sequence). The CDR3 runs to 14 residues. The chain's CDR3 is CAWSVGQPGNTIYF. CDR3 coding DNA: TGTGCCTGGAGTGTAGGACAGCCTGGAAACACCATATATTTT. The full variable domain, completed using reference TRBV30 and TRBJ1-3, is SQTIHQWPATLVQPVGSPLSLECTVEGTSNPNLYWYRQAAGRGLQLLFYSVGIGQISSEVPQNLSASRPQDRQFILSSKKLLLSDSGFYLCAWSVGQPGNTIYFGEGSWLTVV.

Remarks on this clone: The same CDR3 arises from other DNA sequences in this sample as well. The gene calls are TRBV5-1 and TRBJ1-1; 8 positions match TRBD1. J was trimmed by 5 bases and V by 2 bases; bases with no gene match: 2. Germline CDR1 reads SGHRS; CDR2 reads YFSETQ. This CDR3 contains 13 residues. The chain's CDR3 is CASSLQGGTEAFF. CDR3 nucleotides: TGCGCCAGCAGCTTACAGGGGGGTACTGAAGCTTTCTTT.

The chain combines TRBV9 with TRBJ2-7; 10 bases match TRBD2. Looked up from germline, CDR1 is SGDLS and CDR2 is YYNGEE. This CDR3 region has 15 residues. V gave up 0 bases and J gave up 5 bases; unmatched junction bases: 5. This CDR3 reads CASSVVASGGDEQYF. CDR3 nucleotide sequence: TGTGCCAGCAGCGTAGTGGCTAGCGGGGGCGACGAGCAGTACTTC.

The V and J genes are TRBV7-9 and TRBJ1-1; D not certain. Germline V gene data show CDR1 as SEHNR and CDR2 as FQNEAQ (reference sequence). The V gene lost 6 bases and the J gene lost 2 bases, with 7 bases spanning the gap. This CDR3 comprises 12 residues. The CDR3 spells CASRLQNTEAFF. Written as DNA, the CDR3 is TGTGCCAGCAGACTGCAAAACACTGAAGCTTTCTTT.

The chain recombines TRBV11-2 with TRBJ2-7; tentatively, D is TRBD1 (6 bases). Deletions cut 5 bases from V and 1 base from J, with 12 bases between. Looked up from germline, CDR1 is SGHAT and CDR2 is FQNNGV. The CDR3 sequence is 14 residues long. The CDR3 sequence is CASSTQGFSYEQYF. CDR3 nucleotide sequence: TGTGCCAGCAGCACACAGGGTTTTTCCTACGAGCAGTACTTC.

The V and J genes are TRBV5-4 and TRBJ2-7; D may be TRBD1 (5 bases). The CDR3 is made up of 12 amino acids. The V gene lost 3 bases and the J gene lost 3 bases, with 7 bases spanning the gap. CDR1 is SGHNT and CDR2 is YYREEE in the germline V gene (reference sequence). In DNA, the CDR3 is TGTGCCAGCAGCTCCGACAGCTACGAGCAGTACTTC. As protein: CASSSDSYEQYF.

The chain is built from TRBV7-2 and TRBJ1-4; no reliable D call. V was pared by 1 base and J by 4 bases, with 7 bases between. The CDR3 is 14 residues long. Germline CDR1 reads SGHTA; CDR2 reads FQGNSA. The CDR3 is CASSLGGGNEKLFF. The CDR3 bases are TGTGCCAGCAGCTTAGGGGGAGGTAATGAAAAACTGTTTTTT.

J is TRBJ1-3 and V is TRBV11-2; D might be TRBD1 (5 bases). This CDR3 is built from 13 residues. Germline lookup yields CDR1 SGHAT and CDR2 FQNNGV. Trimming stripped 5 bases from V and 6 bases from J, with 11 bases between. The CDR3 spells CASSTGLLNTIYF. DNA for the CDR3: TGTGCCAGCAGCACAGGACTATTAAACACCATATATTTT.

The chain couples TRBV27 to TRBJ2-2, with D possibly being TRBD2 (7 bases). The germline CDR1 and CDR2 sequences are MNHEY and SMNVEV (reference sequence). V gave up 6 bases and J gave up 5 bases, with 13 bases separating them. There are 14 residues in the CDR3. The CDR3 loop reads CASRGGAWTGELFF. The CDR3 DNA sequence: TGTGCCAGCAGAGGGGGGGCCTGGACCGGGGAGCTGTTTTTT.

The V and J genes are TRBV7-9 and TRBJ2-3, with D possibly being TRBD1 (5 bases). CDR3 length: 13 amino acids. Germline V gene sequence: CDR1 SEHNR, CDR2 FQNEAQ (reference sequence). The V end lost 5 bases, the J end lost 11 bases, and 17 bases lay between the germline ends. The CDR3 here is CASSGAPAGEQYF. CDR3 sequence (DNA): TGTGCCAGCAGCGGGGCCCCGGCCGGCGAGCAGTATTTT.

The rearrangement joins TRBV5-1 to TRBJ2-3; 9 bases are a match to TRBD1. Trimming took 2 bases from V and 2 from J; bases not matched to a gene: 6. CDR3 size: 16 residues. The germline gives CDR1 SGHRS, CDR2 YFSETQ. CDR3 sequence: CASSLQGASSTDTQYF. The CDR3 region has the DNA TGCGCCAGCAGCTTACAGGGGGCTTCCTCCACAGATACGCAGTATTTT. The whole variable domain, filled in from reference TRBV5-1 and TRBJ2-3, reads KAGVTQTPRYLIKTRGQQVTLSCSPISGHRSVSWYQQTPGQGLQFLFEYFSETQRNKGNFPGRFSGRQFSNSRSEMNVSTLELGDSALYLCASSLQGASSTDTQYFGPGTRLTVL.

This clone came up once. The rearrangement uses TRBV5-4 and TRBJ2-1; TRBD1 agrees at 9 bases. V shed 1 base, J shed 13 bases, and the junction held 9 bases outside the gene matches. CDR1 and CDR2 from the germline V gene are SGHNT and YYREEE (reference sequence). This CDR3 is built from 14 residues. The CDR3 here is CASSLFRTGVEQFF. CDR3 sequence (DNA): TGTGCCAGCAGCTTGTTTCGGACAGGGGTTGAACAGTTCTTC.